These T cell receptor beta chains were read from a single sample in a study of blood T cell repertoires in COVID-19. Here immunoSEQ multiplex PCR was the method, and the copy in TCRdb shows in-frame clones only, minus some. This table has some 150,000 clones, roughly 80% appearing once. The sequencing input was peripheral blood. These TCRs come from a woman in her forties or fifties with active or convalescent COVID-19. Each CDR3 is given with its conserved first and last residue. D genes are given only for firm matches. The size of a clone is reported for some rows only, either as once, few or many, or as a class for expanded clones.

v_gene	abundance	d_gene	j_gene	len	CDR3nt	CDR3aa
TRBV5-1	NA	TRBD1	TRBJ1-2	16	TGCGCCAGCAGCTCTGAGGGACAGAGTAACTGGGATGGCTACACCTTC	CASSSEGQSNWDGYTF
TRBV7-2	NA	TRBD1	TRBJ1-6	14	TGTGCCAGCAGACTCGGGACAGGGTCTTCACCCCTCCACTTT	CASRLGTGSSPLHF
TRBV7-9	NA	TRBD2	TRBJ2-7	18	TGTGCCAGCAGCTTAGGGGGGGCTAGCGGGAGGGCCCTGAACGAGCAGTACTTC	CASSLGGASGRALNEQYF
TRBV6-5	many	NA	TRBJ2-7	16	TGTGCCAGCAGTTACTCGTCTCGAGGGTTCCCCTACGAGCAGTACTTC	CASSYSSRGFPYEQYF
TRBV9	NA	TRBD2	TRBJ2-5	14	TGTGCCAGCAGCGTCGGACTAGCGGTAGAGACCCAGTACTTC	CASSVGLAVETQYF
TRBV30	NA	TRBD1	TRBJ1-5	15	TGTGCCTGGAGTTCGCCCGGGACAGGGGGTCAGCCCCAGCATTTT	CAWSSPGTGGQPQHF
TRBV28	NA	NA	TRBJ1-5	16	TGTGCCGGCCAAAATCGGCGGAGAGGAAGCAATCAGCCCCAGCATTTT	CAGQNRRRGSNQPQHF
TRBV5-1	NA	NA	TRBJ2-5	14	TGCGCCAGCTGCTTGGGGGGGGGCGCGGAGACCCAGTACTTC	CASCLGGGAETQYF
TRBV3-1/TRBV3-2	NA	TRBD1	TRBJ2-5	14	TGTGCCAGCAGCCGGACAGGACCTCAAGAGACCCAGTACTTC	CASSRTGPQETQYF
TRBV27	NA	TRBD2	TRBJ2-1	17	TGTGCCAGCAGTTTCATTACTCGGGGGGACTCCTACAATGAGCAGTTCTTC	CASSFITRGDSYNEQFF
TRBV7-9	NA	NA	TRBJ1-6	16	TGTGCCAGCAGCTTAGATCGCCTCGGTGGTAATTCACCCCTCCACTTT	CASSLDRLGGNSPLHF
TRBV7-2	NA	NA	TRBJ2-7	14	TGTGCCAGCAGCTTAGCGGTTTCGGGCTACGAGCAGTACTTC	CASSLAVSGYEQYF
TRBV10-3	few	NA	TRBJ1-3	15	TGTGCCATCGGGATGAGGGAGTACTCTGGAAACACCATATATTTT	CAIGMREYSGNTIYF
TRBV2	NA	TRBD1	TRBJ1-1	14	TGTGCCAGCAGCCCCGGACAGGGTGGGACTGAAGCTTTCTTT	CASSPGQGGTEAFF
TRBV2	NA	TRBD1	TRBJ1-5	14	TGTGCCAGCAGCCGACAGGGGCAACGAGAGCCCCAGCATTTT	CASSRQGQREPQHF
TRBV7-3	NA	NA	TRBJ2-1	15	TGTGCCAGCAGCCCGGCCAGGGGCGGCAGGAATGAGCAGTTCTTC	CASSPARGGRNEQFF
TRBV6-2/TRBV6-3	NA	TRBD1	TRBJ1-5	17	TGTGCCAGCAGTTACTCGGGACAGGGGAGTAGCAATCAGCCCCAGCATTTT	CASSYSGQGSSNQPQHF
TRBV29-1	once	TRBD1	TRBJ1-2	12	TGCAGCGCCCGAATCACAGGGGCCGGCTACACCTTC	CSARITGAGYTF
TRBV15	NA	TRBD1	TRBJ1-1	13	TGTGCCACCGGGGGACAGGTGAACACTGAAGCTTTCTTT	CATGGQVNTEAFF
TRBV19	NA	TRBD2	TRBJ2-5	15	TGTGCCAGTAGGGAGACTAGCGCATCCCAAGAGACCCAGTACTTC	CASRETSASQETQYF
TRBV19	NA	NA	TRBJ1-3	15	TGTGCCAGTAGTATGGACAGAAGCTCTGGAAACACCATATATTTT	CASSMDRSSGNTIYF
TRBV30	NA	NA	TRBJ2-3	13	TGTGCCTGGAGTCCGTTTTTCACAGATACGCAGTATTTT	CAWSPFFTDTQYF
TRBV19	NA	TRBD1	TRBJ2-3	15	TGTGCCAGTAGCACCACAGGGGCGCGCACAGATACGCAGTATTTT	CASSTTGARTDTQYF
TRBV7-9	NA	NA	TRBJ2-1	13	TGTGCCAGCAGCCCCTGGGCAGGAGAGGGGCAGTTCTTC	CASSPWAGEGQFF
TRBV7-7	NA	NA	TRBJ2-7	13	TGTGCTAGCAGCTTGACAGCGACCTACGAGCAGTACTTC	CASSLTATYEQYF
TRBV3-1/TRBV3-2	few	NA	TRBJ1-1	11	TGTGCCAGCAGAGGGGGCACTGAAGCTTTCTTT	CASRGGTEAFF
TRBV9	NA	NA	TRBJ2-3	13	TGTGCCAGCAGCGTAGCTCAGCGGGATACGCAGTATTTT	CASSVAQRDTQYF
TRBV19	NA	NA	TRBJ1-6	16	TGTGCCAGTAGTCCCGTACATGCGGCTAAGAATTCACCCCTCCACTTT	CASSPVHAAKNSPLHF
TRBV28	NA	NA	TRBJ2-7	15	TGTGCCAGCAGTCCCTCCGGGACTCCTTCCTACGAGCAGTACTTC	CASSPSGTPSYEQYF
TRBV3-1/TRBV3-2	NA	TRBD2	TRBJ2-3	17	TGTGCCAGCAGCCTAAGATCCGGAGCGGGGAGACCAGATACGCAGTATTTT	CASSLRSGAGRPDTQYF
TRBV19	once	TRBD1	TRBJ2-5	18	TGTGCCAGTACCGCGCCGGGACAGGGGGCTCTCACCCAAGAGACCCAGTACTTC	CASTAPGQGALTQETQYF
TRBV2	few	NA	TRBJ2-3	14	TGTGCCAGCAGCCCCCTCCTCGGCACAGATACGCAGTATTTT	CASSPLLGTDTQYF
TRBV7-2	NA	TRBD1	TRBJ1-5	17	TGTGCCAGCAGCTTAGCCACGGACAGGGGGGGGAATCAGCCCCAGCATTTT	CASSLATDRGGNQPQHF
TRBV2	NA	NA	TRBJ1-6	12	TGTGCCAGCAGGAGACAGAATTCACCCCTCCACTTT	CASRRQNSPLHF
TRBV10-2	NA	NA	TRBJ2-1	16	TGCGCCAGCAGTGAGTCTTGGCGGGGGCCCTACAATGAGCAGTTCTTC	CASSESWRGPYNEQFF
TRBV7-2	NA	TRBD1	TRBJ1-3	17	TGTGCCAGCAGCTTATTGACAGGGGGAATCTCTGGAAACACCATATATTTT	CASSLLTGGISGNTIYF
TRBV30	NA	TRBD2	TRBJ2-1	14	TGTGCCTGGAGTGGTCTAGCGGGAATCAATGAGCAGTTCTTC	CAWSGLAGINEQFF
TRBV3-1/TRBV3-2	NA	NA	TRBJ2-2	14	TGTGCCAGCAGCCAGGGGAGAGGCACCGGGGAGCTGTTTTTT	CASSQGRGTGELFF
TRBV10-3	NA	NA	TRBJ1-2	11	TGTGCCATCAGTTGGGGGGACGGCTACACCTTC	CAISWGDGYTF
TRBV5-1	NA	TRBD1	TRBJ2-5	12	TGCGCCAGCAGGACAGGGGTGGAGACCCAGTACTTC	CASRTGVETQYF
TRBV10-2	NA	TRBD1	TRBJ1-2	16	TGCGCCAGCAGTGAGTCGACAGGGGGTCTTGCCTATGGCTACACCTTC	CASSESTGGLAYGYTF
TRBV5-5	once	TRBD1	TRBJ1-2	14	TGTGCCAGCAGCTCGGGACAGATCAACTATGGCTACACCTTC	CASSSGQINYGYTF
TRBV29-1	NA	TRBD1	TRBJ1-4	11	TGCAGCGTTTACGGACAGGGAGGACTGTTTTTT	CSVYGQGGLFF
TRBV19	NA	NA	TRBJ1-2	14	TGTGCCAGTAGTATAGATGGGTCCCGCGGCGGCTACACCTTC	CASSIDGSRGGYTF
TRBV7-9	NA	NA	TRBJ1-1	15	TGTGCCAGCAGCTCAATAAAACAGATGAACACTGAAGCTTTCTTT	CASSSIKQMNTEAFF
TRBV24-1	few	TRBD1	TRBJ1-2	17	TGTGCCACCAGTGATTTGGGAGGGGACAGGGCTAACTATGGCTACACCTTC	CATSDLGGDRANYGYTF
TRBV3-1/TRBV3-2	few	TRBD1	TRBJ1-6	14	TGTGCCAGCAGCCTGGACAGGCTTTATTCACCCCTCCACTTT	CASSLDRLYSPLHF
TRBV6-2/TRBV6-3	NA	NA	TRBJ1-5	14	TGTGCCAGCAGCCGACGGGAAGGCAATCAGCCCCAGCATTTT	CASSRREGNQPQHF
TRBV2	NA	TRBD1	TRBJ1-1	12	TGTGCCAGCAAAACACAGGGGGCTGAAGCTTTCTTT	CASKTQGAEAFF
TRBV10-3	NA	NA	TRBJ1-1	14	TGTGCCATCAGCGCCGAAGGGGGGGGCACTGAAGCTTTCTTT	CAISAEGGGTEAFF
TRBV6-4	once	NA	TRBJ2-1	15	TGTGCCAGCAGTTCGGACGGGAGCTCCTACAATGAGCAGTTCTTC	CASSSDGSSYNEQFF
TRBV19	NA	NA	TRBJ1-5	14	TGTGCCAGTACCCTGCAGGGCAACTATCAGCCCCAGCATTTT	CASTLQGNYQPQHF